These 8 T cell receptor beta chains came from one sample sequenced in a study of blood T cell repertoires in COVID-19. Measured with immunoSEQ multiplex PCR; TCRdb has only the in-frame clones, and not every one. This sample yields just over 150,000 clones, of which more than 75% are seen a single time; more than 6.5% belongs to the top ten. The sequenced sample was PBMCs or T cells enriched from blood (not recorded which). These receptors all stem from a woman in her forties or fifties who had recovered from COVID-19.

The chain uses TRBV7-2 and TRBJ1-1; TRBD1 agrees at 9 bases. V was pared by 3 bases and J by 1 base, with 6 bases of the junction left unmatched. Germline CDR1 is SGHTA and CDR2 is FQGNSA. This CDR3 is built from 16 residues. CDR3 bases: TGTGCCAGCAGCTTGGACAGGGGTCGACCGAACACTGAAGCTTTCTTT. Its protein product is CASSLDRGRPNTEAFF.

The rearrangement uses TRBV5-4 and TRBJ2-5; TRBD2 matches at 10 bases. Germline V CDR1 and CDR2: SGHNT, YYREEE (reference sequence). Trimming removed 3 bases from V and 5 bases from J; junction bases left unmatched: 7. This CDR3 is built from 15 residues. The CDR3 DNA reads as TGTGCCAGCAGCTCCCGGACTAGCGGAGGGGAGACCCAGTACTTC. Translating it yields CASSSRTSGGETQYF.

The chain carries TRBV5-1 and TRBJ1-1; TRBD1 might be the D (5 bases). Trimming removed 3 bases at V and 0 bases at J, with 15 bases between. The CDR3 is made up of 16 amino acids. Germline lookup yields CDR1 SGHRS and CDR2 YFSETQ. In DNA form, the CDR3 reads TGCGCCAGCAGCTCGGGGGACCGGACGGTGAACACTGAAGCTTTCTTT. It yields the protein CASSSGDRTVNTEAFF.

The chain is built from TRBV27 and TRBJ1-5, with TRBD1 matching 8 bases. CDR3 length equals 16 residues. Losses at the gene ends were 5 bases for V and 2 bases for J; bases not matched to a gene: 8. The germline V gene encodes CDR1 MNHEY and CDR2 SMNVEV (reference sequence). CDR3 in amino acids: CASSRQGARGNQPQHF. The CDR3, as DNA: TGTGCCAGCAGTAGGCAGGGGGCGCGGGGCAATCAGCCCCAGCATTTT.

This sequence joins TRBV5-6 and TRBJ2-1, with a tentative D call TRBD2 (6 bases). Trimming left V 2 bases short and J 9 bases short, with 9 bases between. The germline CDR1 and CDR2 sequences are SGHDT and YYEEEE. This CDR3 has 12 amino acids. CDR3 sequence: CASSFTGSEQFF. Written as DNA, the CDR3 is TGTGCCAGCAGCTTTACCGGGAGTGAGCAGTTCTTC.

This rearrangement joins TRBV21-1 to TRBJ2-2; the table's D gene call, TRBD1, was not cross checked with the DNA. TRBV21-1 is annotated as a pseudogene. The CDR3 sequence is 17 residues long. Here the CDR3 reads CASSKYRDGHNTGELFF. The CDR3 DNA is TGTGCCAGCAGCAAATACCGTGACGGACATAACACCGGGGAGCTGTTTTTT.

V usage is TRBV3-1 (or the pseudogene TRBV3-2) and J usage is TRBJ2-7, with D possibly being TRBD2 (5 bases). Trimming pared 4 bases from V and 7 bases from J, leaving 14 bases between. Germline V gene lookup returns CDR1 LGHDT and CDR2 YNNKEL (reference sequence). The CDR3 contains 13 residues. The CDR3 DNA follows: TGTGCCAGCAGCCGGACTCTCGCCGGGGAGCAGTACTTC. Residues: CASSRTLAGEQYF.

V and J are TRBV7-3 and TRBJ1-4; 10 bases agree with TRBD1. CDR1 is SGHTA and CDR2 is FQGTGA in the germline V gene. Trimming removed 3 bases from V and 4 bases from J; junction bases left unmatched: 2. The CDR3 has 15 amino acids. CDR3 nucleotides: TGTGCCAGCAGCTTCGGGACAGGGGTTAATGAAAAACTGTTTTTT. Its protein product is CASSFGTGVNEKLFF.